These 9 T cell receptor beta chains share one sample of origin, sequenced in a study of a mutant IDH1 vaccine in newly diagnosed glioma. These receptors have no identified antigens. Time point reported: week 35, safety follow-up. Each vaccine dose was 300 ug of mutant IDH1 20-mer peptide, with topical imiquimod. Method: immunoSEQ multiplex PCR; TCRdb's copy keeps in-frame clones and lacks some. The data contain roughly 64,000 clones, 74% of them singletons. Sequenced here: PBMCs, sampled from a glioma patient whose treatment included an IDH1 peptide vaccine. These receptor sequences come from a man in his forties or fifties with glioma.

On this clone itself: Compared with germline, one end of the junction differs, possibly owing to a read error. The rearrangement uses TRBV15 and TRBJ2-7, with 8 bases matching TRBD1. This CDR3 comprises 14 residues. Per the germline V gene, CDR1 is LNHNV and CDR2 is YYDKDF (reference sequence). DNA of the CDR3: TGTGCCACCAGCGGAGACAGGGGTCTAGGGGAGCAGTACTTC. Encoded protein: CATSGDRGLGEQYF.

This sequence joins TRBV29-1 and TRBJ2-7; 7 nucleotides agree with TRBD2. V lost 4 bases and J lost 0; bases outside the gene matches: 3. This CDR3 is 13 amino acids long. Germline values: CDR1 SQVTM, CDR2 ANQGSEA. DNA for the CDR3: TGCAGCGTTGTGGGGGGGAGCTCCTACGAGCAGTACTTC. Its translation is CSVVGGSSYEQYF.

The chain couples TRBV5-6 to TRBJ2-2; D possibly uses TRBD1 or TRBD2 (5 bases each). Trimming took off 2 bases at V and 4 bases at J, with 12 bases between the two ends. This CDR3 contains 15 residues. From germline, CDR1 is SGHDT and CDR2 YYEEEE. The CDR3 sequence is CASSFRPGTTGELFF. The CDR3 region has the DNA TGTGCCAGCAGCTTCCGTCCAGGGACCACCGGGGAGCTGTTTTTT.

To note about this clone: A clone one base away is much larger, so this may be a read error. This chain links TRBV2 with TRBJ2-5; D is uncertain. Germline assignment: CDR1 SNHLY and CDR2 FYNNEI. The CDR3 runs to 10 residues. Trimming pared 1 base from V and 6 bases from J, leaving 0 bases between. The DNA of the CDR3 is TGTGCCAGCAGTGAAGAGACCCAGTACTTC. Translating gives CASSEETQYF. Full variable domain (rest looked up from reference TRBV2 and TRBJ2-5): EPEVTQTPSHQVTQMGQEVILRCVPISNHLYFYWYRQILGQKVEFLVSFYNNEISEKSEIFDDQFSVERPDGSNFTLKIRSTKLEDSAMYFCASSEETQYFGPGTRLLVL.

This clone has at least ten counts. The J gene is TRBJ2-7, the V gene TRBV2, with 9 bases aligning to TRBD2. Germline values: CDR1 SNHLY, CDR2 FYNNEI. The CDR3 length is 15 residues. With 6 bases clipped from V and 2 bases from J, the junction kept 8 bases outside the gene matches. In DNA, the CDR3 is TGTGCCAGCAGCGTCAGCGGGGGGCTTCCCTACGAGCAGTACTTC. It is translated as CASSVSGGLPYEQYF.

V gene TRBV18 combines with J gene TRBJ2-7; D may be TRBD1 or TRBD2 (5 bases each). The CDR3 runs to 14 residues. V gave up 3 bases and J gave up 4 bases, with 13 bases separating them. The germline V gene encodes CDR1 KGHSH and CDR2 LQKENI. CDR3 residues: CASSPRGDGYEQYF. Here the CDR3 DNA reads TGTGCCAGCTCACCCAGAGGGGACGGGTACGAGCAGTACTTC.

The CDR3 region has the DNA TGTGCCAGTAGTATAGGAGGGCCGACCTACGAGCAGTACTTC. It specifies CASSIGGPTYEQYF. The V and J genes are TRBV19 and TRBJ2-7, with D perhaps matching TRBD2 (5 bases). V lost 1 base, J lost 2 bases, and 9 bases lay in between. CDR3 length: 14 amino acids. Germline CDR1 LNHDA, CDR2 SQIVND (reference sequence).

This clone has more than one count but fewer than ten. The chain is built from TRBV7-3 and TRBJ2-1, with 9 bases aligning to TRBD1. This CDR3 is built from 15 residues. V was pared by 5 bases and J by 4 bases, with 6 bases of the junction left unmatched. Looked up from germline, CDR1 is SGHTA and CDR2 is FQGTGA. The CDR3 DNA is TGTGCCAGCAGCATCACAGGGGGCCCTTACAATGAGCAGTTCTTC. This gives the protein CASSITGGPYNEQFF.

CDR3 protein: CASSLESNQPQHF. The CDR3, as DNA: TGTGCCAGCAGCTTGGAGAGCAATCAGCCCCAGCATTTT. This chain joins TRBV7-9 and TRBJ1-5; D is unresolved. The germline gives CDR1 SEHNR, CDR2 FQNEAQ (reference sequence). Deletions cut 3 bases from V and 1 base from J, with 4 bases between. The CDR3 covers 13 residues.